These T cell receptor beta chains were read from a single sample in a study of PD-1 blockade in classical Hodgkin lymphoma. TCRdb keeps only in-frame clones here, not all; method: immunoSEQ multiplex PCR. This table has 25,000 to 30,000 clones, less than 85% appearing once. Source: CD4+ T cells from blood, taken before the fourth cycle of nivolumab. Every receptor here comes from a human donor with classical Hodgkin lymphoma. The conserved cysteine and the conserved F or W are not part of the CDR3 here. D genes are given only for firm matches.

v_call: TRBV19
d_call: TRBD2
j_call: TRBJ2-2
cdr3_aa: ASRFGTRFTGELF

v_call: TRBV5-1
d_call: .
j_call: TRBJ2-1
cdr3_aa: ASSWRRAHSYNEQF

v_call: TRBV28
d_call: .
j_call: TRBJ1-2
cdr3_aa: ASSLRTAIYGYT

v_call: TRBV18
d_call: .
j_call: TRBJ2-7
cdr3_aa: ASSPQYSYEQY

v_call: TRBV11-2
d_call: .
j_call: TRBJ1-1
cdr3_aa: ASSLLLTGPGTEAF

v_call: TRBV28
d_call: TRBD2
j_call: TRBJ2-2
cdr3_aa: ASTGPGTSGRAGELF

v_call: TRBV7-9
d_call: TRBD2
j_call: TRBJ2-1
cdr3_aa: ASSTPGPLRTSSYNEQF

v_call: TRBV2
d_call: .
j_call: TRBJ1-1
cdr3_aa: ASSVQGSDTEAF

v_call: TRBV19
d_call: TRBD2
j_call: TRBJ2-5
cdr3_aa: ASSMGLAGGGETQY

v_call: TRBV11-3
d_call: .
j_call: TRBJ2-2
cdr3_aa: ASSLRDPGELF

v_call: TRBV9
d_call: .
j_call: TRBJ2-2
cdr3_aa: ASSGGNTGELF

v_call: TRBV5-1
d_call: .
j_call: TRBJ1-4
cdr3_aa: ASSLVAAATNEKLF

v_call: TRBV18
d_call: TRBD1
j_call: TRBJ1-2
cdr3_aa: ASSQDRDYGYT

v_call: TRBV4-3
d_call: .
j_call: TRBJ1-2
cdr3_aa: ASSHFGPMTGYGYT

v_call: TRBV10-3
d_call: TRBD2
j_call: TRBJ2-3
cdr3_aa: AISESRGRTDTQY

v_call: TRBV7-9
d_call: TRBD1
j_call: TRBJ1-2
cdr3_aa: ASSQGGLGYGYT

v_call: TRBV30
d_call: .
j_call: TRBJ2-2
cdr3_aa: AWSVRQITGELF

v_call: TRBV5-5
d_call: TRBD2
j_call: TRBJ2-7
cdr3_aa: ASSGGGQSSYEQY